The 21 T cell receptor beta chains below come from one sample, sequenced in a study of shared T cell receptors in the human thymus (dated by TCRdb to about 2021). Libraries were prepared through the immunoSEQ multiplex PCR assay. TCRdb carries this immuneACCESS record with in-frame sequences only. Its versions omit some clonotypes, under half of them owing to an unresolved V gene in the studies checked, with the rest unexplained. Present in this sample are hundreds of thousands of clones, around 87% of which were seen just once. The ten largest clonotypes hold roughly 0.0086% of the sample. These same records also appear under a second study, on human thymus T cells.

Sequencing input: thymocytes. The receptors were gathered from a boy younger than two with a congenital heart defect. Donor details come from another sample of the same person, matched by shared clones.

The chain joins TRBV4-3 to TRBJ2-3, with D perhaps matching TRBD1 (6 bases). Trimming removed 3 bases at V and 2 bases at J, with 24 bases between. The length of the CDR3 is 19 residues. CDR1 is LGHNA, CDR2 YSLEER, per germline. CDR3 DNA sequence: TGCGCCAGCAGCCACACCTGGGGGCCGGACACTACCCCCACAGATACGCAGTATTTT. Its translation: CASSHTWGPDTTPTDTQYF.

J is TRBJ1-1 and V is TRBV19; 8 bases agree with TRBD1. The J segment lost 1 base and the V segment lost 7 bases, leaving 8 bases of the junction unmatched. Germline CDR1 and CDR2: LNHDA and SQIVND (reference sequence). The CDR3 is 15 amino acids. CDR3 DNA: TGTGCCAGTATTGCAGGGGGCGTCCGGAACACTGAAGCTTTCTTT. This codes for CASIAGGVRNTEAFF. Filled out from reference TRBV19 and TRBJ1-1, the complete variable domain reads DGGITQSPKYLFRKEGQNVTLSCEQNLNHDAMYWYRQDPGQGLRLIYYSQIVNDFQKGDIAEGYSVSREKKESFPLTVTSAQKNPTAFYLCASIAGGVRNTEAFFGQGTRLTVV.

The CDR3 reads CASSLLGGDEAFF. The CDR3 nucleotides read TGTGCCAGCAGCTTGTTAGGGGGGGATGAAGCTTTCTTT. The J gene is TRBJ1-1, the V gene TRBV5-6; weak D call: TRBD1 (6 bases). The V gene lost 1 base and the J gene lost 7 bases, with 11 bases spanning the gap. This CDR3 contains 13 residues. Per germline, CDR1 SGHDT and CDR2 YYEEEE.

V and J are TRBV16 and TRBJ1-5; D is unresolved. V lost 2 bases and J lost 3, with 26 bases in between. Germline lookup yields CDR1 KGHSY and CDR2 FQNENV. This CDR3 is 20 amino acids long. The CDR3 nucleotides are TGTGCCAGCAGCCAACGTAGACTAGCCGGCCCTGTAGAGGTCAATCAGCCCCAGCATTTT. It codes for CASSQRRLAGPVEVNQPQHF. The full variable domain, in which reference TRBV16 and TRBJ1-5 provide the parts outside the CDR3, is GEEVAQTPKHLVRGEGQKAKLYCAPIKGHSYVFWYQQVLKNEFKFLISFQNENVFDETGMPKERFSAKCLPNSPCSLEIQATKLEDSAVYFCASSQRRLAGPVEVNQPQHFGDGTRLSIL.

The rearrangement uses TRBV4-3 and TRBJ2-7; no clear D gene. Between the trimmed V and J ends, which lost 1 base and 4 bases, there was a span of 8 bases. The germline CDR1 and CDR2 sequences are LGHNA and YSLEER. This CDR3 is 13 amino acids long. The CDR3 bases are TGCGCCAGCAGCCAAGGGCTGATTTACGAGCAGTACTTC. It yields the protein CASSQGLIYEQYF.

The chain links TRBV5-4 to TRBJ2-7; 7 bases fit TRBD1. J lost 0 bases, V lost 2 bases, and 5 bases had no gene match. Germline lookup yields CDR1 SGHNT and CDR2 YYREEE (reference sequence). CDR3 length equals 15 residues. Here the CDR3 reads CASSLIRQGSYEQYF. CDR3 DNA: TGTGCCAGCAGCTTAATACGACAGGGCTCCTACGAGCAGTACTTC.

This chain uses TRBV19 with TRBJ2-1; 12 positions match TRBD2. Trimming cost V 3 bases and J 4 bases; bases outside gene matches: 7. The CDR3 has 17 residues. CDR1 and CDR2 from the germline V gene are LNHDA and SQIVND (reference sequence). In DNA form, the CDR3 reads TGTGCCAGTAGTATCCCAGGGACTAGCGGGCCTTACAATGAGCAGTTCTTC. Its translation: CASSIPGTSGPYNEQFF.

This clone was detected a few times. As DNA, the CDR3 is TGTGCCAGCAGCTTTGACAGGGCCGGGCAGCCCCAGCATTTT. It codes for CASSFDRAGQPQHF. The V and J genes are TRBV11-2 and TRBJ1-5, with 7 bases lining up with TRBD1. The CDR3 runs to 14 residues. The J segment lost 7 bases and the V segment lost 3 bases, leaving 6 bases of the junction unmatched. From germline, CDR1 is SGHAT and CDR2 FQNNGV.

This sequence joins TRBV19 and TRBJ2-6; D may be TRBD2 (5 bases). There are 21 residues in the CDR3. CDR1 and CDR2 from the germline V gene are LNHDA and SQIVND (reference sequence). V lost 7 bases and J lost 3, with 31 bases in between. CDR3 bases: TGTGCCAGTACCGAGGGAGTCGCGGAAGACCGGCTGCGAGTTGGGGCCAACGTCCTGACTTTC. Protein: CASTEGVAEDRLRVGANVLTF.

The chain carries TRBV4-3 and TRBJ2-4; a weak D match, TRBD1 (7 bases). Trimming left V 0 bases short and J 1 base short, with 22 bases between. The germline CDR1 and CDR2 sequences are LGHNA and YSLEER. This CDR3 is built from 20 residues. The CDR3 reads CASSQEAGGKMLKAKNIQYF. The DNA of the CDR3 is TGCGCCAGCAGCCAAGAAGCAGGGGGGAAGATGCTAAAGGCCAAAAACATTCAGTACTTC.

CDR3 loop: CSVGQGTDNEQFF. For the CDR3, the DNA is TGCAGCGTCGGACAGGGGACAGACAATGAGCAGTTCTTC. The chain links TRBV29-1 to TRBJ2-1, with 9 bases lining up with TRBD1. J was trimmed by 5 bases and V by 6 bases; bases with no gene match: 5. Germline V gene lookup returns CDR1 SQVTM and CDR2 ANQGSEA. This CDR3 is 13 amino acids long.

The chain joins TRBV18 to TRBJ1-5; 9 bases are a match to TRBD1. Per germline, CDR1 KGHSH and CDR2 LQKENI. Trimming at V came to 2 bases and at J to 1 base, leaving 3 bases not matched to a gene. The CDR3 sequence is 16 residues long. The CDR3 sequence: CASSPSGQGSNQPQHF. CDR3 sequence (DNA): TGTGCCAGCTCACCATCGGGACAGGGAAGCAATCAGCCCCAGCATTTT.

The chain couples TRBV6-5 to TRBJ2-5; D possibly corresponds to TRBD1 (6 bases). The J call is uncertain, as TRBJ2-7 better fits the DNA end. The CDR3 runs 14 residues. Germline V gene sequence: CDR1 MNHEY, CDR2 SVGAGI. The CDR3 loop is CASSLTSQGAEQYF. CDR3 sequence (DNA): TGTGCCAGCAGTCTAACCTCACAGGGAGCCGAGCAGTACTTC.

The rearrangement links TRBV7-2 to TRBJ1-6, with TRBD1 matching 8 bases. This CDR3 spans 14 amino acids. CDR1 SGHTA and CDR2 FQGNSA come from the germline V gene. The V and J ends lost 5 bases and 10 bases, in that order; junction bases with no gene match: 7. CDR3 sequence reads: CASSTRTGFSPLHF. The DNA for the CDR3 is TGTGCCAGCAGCACTCGGACAGGGTTCTCACCCCTCCACTTT.

This clone was picked up a small number of times. The genes are TRBV4-3 and TRBJ1-2; 7 bases map to TRBD1. The CDR3 totals 17 residues. Germline CDR1 LGHNA, CDR2 YSLEER. The V gene end was trimmed by 6 bases and the J gene end by 4 bases; junction bases not matched to a gene: 17. CDR3 region: CASSLYVRQGRTYGYTF. The CDR3 DNA sequence: TGCGCCAGCAGTCTCTACGTGCGACAGGGTCGAACCTATGGCTACACCTTC.

The chain recombines TRBV6-5 with TRBJ1-6; 9 bases line up with TRBD1. CDR1 MNHEY and CDR2 SVGAGI come from the germline V gene. With V trimmed by 2 bases and J by 10 bases, 6 bases remained unmatched. This CDR3 contains 15 residues. The chain's CDR3 is CASSYHRDRVSPLHF. The CDR3 DNA sequence: TGTGCCAGCAGTTACCACCGGGACAGGGTCTCACCCCTCCACTTT.

Here the CDR3 reads CASSVGQKNNEQFF. CDR3 coding DNA: TGTGCCAGCAGTGTGGGACAGAAAAACAATGAGCAGTTCTTC. The rearrangement links TRBV6-4 to TRBJ2-1; 7 bases align to TRBD1. Germline loops: CDR1 MRHNA, CDR2 SNTAGT. The CDR3 sequence is 14 residues long. V dropped 4 bases and J dropped 5; count of bases not matched to a gene: 5.

V gene TRBV7-9 combines with J gene TRBJ2-1; 9 nucleotides line up with TRBD2. The CDR3 spans 16 residues. Germline CDR1 and CDR2: SEHNR and FQNEAQ (reference sequence). Germline trimming cut 5 bases from V and 4 bases from J; bases unmatched to any gene: 9. CDR3: CASSPPSGLAYNEQFF. The CDR3 region has the DNA TGTGCCAGCAGCCCCCCCTCGGGACTAGCTTACAATGAGCAGTTCTTC.

The genes are TRBV5-4 and TRBJ2-7; D remains ambiguous. CDR3 size: 16 residues. Germline values: CDR1 SGHNT, CDR2 YYREEE (reference sequence). With 0 bases removed from V and 3 bases from J, the gap between germline ends came to 16 bases. CDR3 in DNA: TGTGCCAGCAGCTTGGTTGATTCCACATCTCTCTACGAGCAGTACTTC. It codes for CASSLVDSTSLYEQYF.

This clone was detected once. The chain employs TRBV5-3 and TRBJ1-5, with a possible D match to TRBD1 (6 bases). TRBV5-3 is assigned to the ORF class and has an uncertain function. V shed 1 base and J shed 0 bases, with 35 bases lying between them. The CDR3 has 24 amino acids. CDR3 amino acids: CARSLSRGSRYLLLSRYSNQPQHF. The CDR3 DNA reads as TGTGCCAGAAGCTTGTCCAGGGGATCCCGTTATTTGTTACTCTCTAGATATAGCAATCAGCCCCAGCATTTT.

The rearrangement uses TRBV29-1 and TRBJ1-1, with no clear D. Germline V gene data show CDR1 as SQVTM and CDR2 as ANQGSEA. V lost 4 bases, J lost 3 bases, and 9 bases lay in between. The CDR3 is made up of 12 amino acids. In DNA form, the CDR3 reads TGCAGCGTTGCTCGGGATTACACTGAAGCTTTCTTT. This translates into CSVARDYTEAFF.